The 28 T cell receptor beta chains presented below share a single source sample, sequenced in a study of blood T cells in healthy people across ages. Next came a second PCR, run for roughly 6 to 11 cycles, which used a sample-barcoded 5' primer along with a J-beta primer mix. In TCRdb, the 5' RACE reads were re-called with MiXCR into one record per CDR3 protein. Seen here are over 950,000 distinct CDR3 sequences, 35% to 40% observed once, and the top ten hold about an eighth. Sequenced sample: blood. The receptors here all came from a man younger than 35 in good health.

There are a few counts of this clonotype. The chain recombines TRBV5-5 with TRBJ1-1, with 9 bases fitting TRBD1. This CDR3 contains 15 residues. Germline V gene data show CDR1 as SGHKS and CDR2 as YYEKEE (reference sequence). V trimming: 4 bases; J trimming: 4 bases; junction bases outside the gene matches: 8. The CDR3 loop reads CASSVPGTGRTEAFF. The CDR3 bases are TGTGCCAGCAGCGTGCCCGGGACAGGGCGCACTGAAGCTTTCTTT.

CDR3 sequence reads: CASSPLTPAGRLDTQYF. CDR3 DNA sequence: TGTGCCAGCAGCCCCCTGACGCCGGCGGGGCGACTAGATACGCAGTATTTT. The J gene is TRBJ2-3, the V gene TRBV3-1, with a weak D call TRBD2 (6 bases). The V end was cut by 4 bases, the J end by 5 bases, with 22 bases between. The CDR3 covers 17 residues. Germline assignment: CDR1 LGHDT and CDR2 YNNKEL (reference sequence).

The CDR3 reads CASSLWATGELFF. CDR3 coding DNA: TGCGCCAGCAGCTTGTGGGCCACCGGGGAGCTGTTTTTT. The rearrangement links TRBV5-1 to TRBJ2-2; D is ambiguous. This CDR3 has 13 residues. Germline-derived CDR1 and CDR2 are SGHRS and YFSETQ. The V and J ends lost 1 base and 4 bases respectively, with 5 bases between them.

CDR3 nucleotides: TGTGCCAGCGGACCACTAGCGGGGGGCCCCCTATCCTACAATGAGCAGTACTTC. Amino acid sequence: CASGPLAGGPLSYNEQYF. The V and J genes are TRBV2 and TRBJ2-5; 12 nucleotides agree with TRBD2. The CDR3 is 18 amino acids. V dropped 8 bases and J dropped 11; count of bases not matched to a gene: 24. The germline V gene encodes CDR1 SNHLY and CDR2 FYNNEI. The full variable domain, its missing parts supplied by reference TRBV2 and TRBJ2-5, is EPEVTQTPSHQVTQMGQEVILRCVPISNHLYFYWYRQILGQKVEFLVSFYNNEISEKSEIFDDQFSVERPDGSNFTLKIRSTKLEDSAMYFCASGPLAGGPLSYNEQYFGPGTRLLVL.

This clonotype was detected ten times or more. The J gene is TRBJ2-5, the V gene TRBV7-9, with 9 bases that match TRBD2. V shed 4 bases, J shed 1 base, and the junction held 10 bases outside the gene matches. Germline V gene data show CDR1 as SEHNR and CDR2 as FQNEAQ (reference sequence). This CDR3 is built from 17 residues. CDR3 nucleotides: TGTGCCAGCAGCTCGTACCTAGCGGGGTTATCCCAAGAGACCCAGTACTTC. It is translated as CASSSYLAGLSQETQYF.

This sequence joins TRBV20-1 and TRBJ1-5; no definite D call. This CDR3 is built from 15 residues. V lost 0 bases to trimming and J lost 6 bases, with 15 bases between them. Germline V CDR1 and CDR2: DFQATT, SNEGSKA (reference sequence). CDR3 nucleotide sequence: TGCAGTGCTAGAGATCAAGGATCCGATTCTCAGCCCCAGCATTTT. As protein: CSARDQGSDSQPQHF.

At least ten counts were recorded for this clonotype. The CDR3 sequence: CASSLGTDEAFF. The CDR3 nucleotides read TGTGCCAGCAGTTTGGGCACAGATGAAGCTTTCTTT. The chain employs TRBV7-9 and TRBJ1-1, with no clear D. Trimming pared 6 bases from V and 7 bases from J, leaving 12 bases between. This CDR3 contains 12 residues. Germline CDR1 and CDR2: SEHNR and FQNEAQ (reference sequence). Full variable domain (missing parts from reference TRBV7-9 and TRBJ1-1): DTGVSQNPRHKITKRGQNVTFRCDPISEHNRLYWYRQTLGQGPEFLTYFQNEAQLEKSRLLSDRFSAERPKGSFSTLEIQRTEQGDSAMYLCASSLGTDEAFFGQGTRLTVV.

Regarding this clonotype: A much larger clone lies a single base off, so this may be a read error. The genes are TRBV9 and TRBJ2-1; 8 bases line up with TRBD1. V dropped 4 bases and J dropped 5; count of bases not matched to a gene: 11. The germline V gene encodes CDR1 SGDLS and CDR2 YYNGEE. This CDR3 is built from 16 residues. CDR3 sequence reads: CASSSHAGTGDNEQFF. CDR3 nucleotide sequence: TGTGCCAGCAGCTCCCATGCCGGGACAGGTGACAATGAGCAGTTCTTC.

This chain uses TRBV2 with TRBJ1-5; no clear D. Germline V CDR1 and CDR2: SNHLY, FYNNEI. V was cut by 5 bases and J by 1 base, with 15 bases left in between. The CDR3 extends over 16 amino acids. In DNA, the CDR3 is TGTGCCAGCAGTATCGCCATCGTTTGGAGCAATCAGCCCCAGCATTTT. Protein sequence: CASSIAIVWSNQPQHF.

This chain joins TRBV20-1 and TRBJ1-4; D might be TRBD1 (5 bases). CDR3 size: 16 residues. Between the trimmed V and J ends, which lost 3 bases and 0 bases, there was a span of 14 bases. Germline CDR1 and CDR2: DFQATT and SNEGSKA (reference sequence). As DNA, the CDR3 is TGCAGTGCTAGCGGAGGGGAGGAGTCAACTAATGAAAAACTGTTTTTT. Its translation is CSASGGEESTNEKLFF.

The genes are TRBV7-8 and TRBJ2-1; TRBD1 aligns across 9 bases. This CDR3 has 16 residues. The trim removed 6 bases at V and 2 bases at J, leaving 8 bases unmatched. Looked up from germline, CDR1 is SGHVS and CDR2 is FQNEAQ. CDR3 sequence: CASRRITGGAYNEQFF. The CDR3 coding sequence is TGTGCCAGCAGGCGGATTACAGGGGGCGCCTACAATGAGCAGTTCTTC.

The rearrangement joins TRBV2 to TRBJ1-2; D is undetermined. Germline V gene lookup returns CDR1 SNHLY and CDR2 FYNNEI. V was pared by 4 bases and J by 3 bases, with 9 bases between. CDR3 length: 13 amino acids. The CDR3 nucleotides are TGTGCCAGCAGTGTCCGGCGAGACTATGGCTACACCTTC. The encoded protein is CASSVRRDYGYTF.

The chain couples TRBV5-1 to TRBJ1-1; the D is unclear. V lost 3 bases to trimming and J lost 1 base, with 13 bases between them. Per germline, CDR1 SGHRS and CDR2 YFSETQ. This CDR3 is built from 15 residues. CDR3 coding DNA: TGCGCCAGCAGCTCCGGCGTTTCCCGGAACACTGAAGCTTTCTTT. Amino acid sequence: CASSSGVSRNTEAFF.

This chain links TRBV11-1 with TRBJ1-4; 8 nucleotides line up with TRBD1. J was trimmed by 8 bases and V by 2 bases; bases with no gene match: 7. The length of the CDR3 is 15 residues. Germline values: CDR1 SGHAT, CDR2 FQDESV (reference sequence). CDR3 sequence reads: CASSLTGTGYEKLFF. Written as DNA, the CDR3 is TGTGCCAGCAGCTTAACCGGGACAGGTTACGAAAAACTGTTTTTT.

This chain links TRBV6-1 with TRBJ2-7; TRBD2 agrees at 8 bases. The CDR3 is 14 residues long. With 6 bases clipped from V and 0 bases from J, the junction kept 4 bases outside the gene matches. From germline, CDR1 is MNHNS and CDR2 SASEGT. CDR3 coding DNA: TGTGCCAGCAGCAAGAGCGGGGGCTCCTACGAGCAGTACTTC. Its translation: CASSKSGGSYEQYF.

This clonotype appeared many times. The chain uses TRBV3-1 and TRBJ2-5, with TRBD2 matching 8 bases. Trimming cost V 2 bases and J 3 bases; bases outside gene matches: 2. Germline CDR1 LGHDT, CDR2 YNNKEL (reference sequence). There are 14 residues in the CDR3. Here the CDR3 reads CASSQSGGEETQYF. The CDR3 DNA follows: TGTGCCAGCAGCCAAAGCGGGGGTGAAGAGACCCAGTACTTC.

J is TRBJ2-5 and V is TRBV4-3; a possible D gene is TRBD2 (5 bases). Germline-derived CDR1 and CDR2 are LGHNA and YSLEER. The CDR3 is 15 residues long. Trimming removed 0 bases at V and 3 bases at J, with 11 bases between. The CDR3 loop is CASSQERTHKETQYF. The DNA of the CDR3 is TGCGCCAGCAGCCAAGAGCGGACTCACAAAGAGACCCAGTACTTC.

On this clonotype itself: The junction and the germline gene differ at one end; a read error may be behind it. This chain uses TRBV14 with TRBJ1-6; D is unresolved. CDR3 length: 13 amino acids. Germline-derived CDR1 and CDR2 are SGHDN and FVKESK. This CDR3 is CASSPAYNSPLHF. Written as DNA, the CDR3 is TGTGCCAGCAGCCCTGCCTACAATTCACCCCTCCACTTT.

This clonotype turned up a few times. The rearrangement joins TRBV14 to TRBJ2-1; no clear D gene. Trimming pared 4 bases from V and 7 bases from J, leaving 8 bases between. This CDR3 is built from 12 residues. From germline, CDR1 is SGHDN and CDR2 FVKESK. CDR3 sequence reads: CASSPFGNEQFF. CDR3 bases: TGTGCCAGCAGCCCCTTCGGTAATGAGCAGTTCTTC.

Concerning this clonotype itself: Lacking the conserved final phenylalanine or tryptophan, this CDR3 likely reflects a read error. The CDR3 DNA follows: TGTGCCAGCAGTCAGGATTCCCGTAGGAGGGGGCCAAAAAACATTCAGTACCTC. Translating it yields CASSQDSRRRGPKNIQYL. The chain combines TRBV12-3 or TRBV12-4 with TRBJ2-4; weak D call: TRBD1 (7 bases). V was shortened by 5 bases and J by 4 bases, with 24 bases between the two germline ends. The CDR3 covers 18 residues.

With respect to this clonotype: A read error may account for a junction end that differs from germline. This CDR3 is CANSPLSWDNEQFF. CDR3 sequence (DNA): TGTGCCAACAGTCCGCTGAGCTGGGACAATGAGCAGTTCTTC. V is TRBV6-5 and J is TRBJ2-1, with D unclear. This CDR3 is 14 amino acids long. Germline V gives CDR1 MNHEY, CDR2 SVGAGI.

This clonotype was picked up a small number of times. V and J are TRBV4-2 and TRBJ1-1, with D possibly being TRBD1 (5 bases). The germline V gene has CDR1 LGHNA and CDR2 YNFKEQ. The CDR3 runs 15 residues. V was shortened by 0 bases and J by 3 bases, with 11 bases between the two germline ends. The CDR3 nucleotides read TGTGCCAGCAGCCAAGATTGGGGGAGTTACACTGAAGCTTTCTTT. Protein: CASSQDWGSYTEAFF.

V and J are TRBV12-3 or TRBV12-4 and TRBJ2-3; TRBD2 is a possible D gene (5 bases). This CDR3 comprises 14 residues. V lost 4 bases to trimming and J lost 5 bases, with 13 bases between them. The CDR3 DNA sequence: TGTGCCAGCAGTTCCGGCGTGAGGGTAGATACGCAGTATTTT. Amino acid sequence: CASSSGVRVDTQYF.

This clonotype was found a few times. The rearrangement uses TRBV7-9 and TRBJ2-3; possibly TRBD1 for D (5 bases). The germline V and J ends were trimmed by 7 bases and 2 bases, with 13 bases remaining between them. The length of the CDR3 is 14 residues. Per the germline V gene, CDR1 is SEHNR and CDR2 is FQNEAQ (reference sequence). The CDR3 reads CASTPRESTDTQYF. CDR3 bases: TGTGCCAGCACCCCCAGGGAATCCACAGATACGCAGTATTTT. Together with reference TRBV7-9 and TRBJ2-3, the CDR3 gives the full variable domain: DTGVSQNPRHKITKRGQNVTFRCDPISEHNRLYWYRQTLGQGPEFLTYFQNEAQLEKSRLLSDRFSAERPKGSFSTLEIQRTEQGDSAMYLCASTPRESTDTQYFGPGTRLTVL.

In its sample, this clonotype was seen a few times. This chain joins TRBV7-9 and TRBJ2-3; weak D call: TRBD1 (6 bases). V gave up 7 bases and J gave up 4 bases, with 12 bases separating them. The CDR3 runs 13 residues. Germline V gene data show CDR1 as SEHNR and CDR2 as FQNEAQ (reference sequence). The CDR3 is CASNRVGADTQYF. CDR3 coding DNA: TGTGCCAGCAACAGGGTTGGGGCAGATACGCAGTATTTT.

J is TRBJ1-1 and V is TRBV12-3 or TRBV12-4; possible D gene TRBD1, 5 bases. The CDR3 has 12 residues. V was clipped by 6 bases and J by 4 bases, with 9 bases between them. The CDR3 region is CASSIGATEAFF. In DNA, the CDR3 is TGTGCCAGCAGCATAGGGGCCACTGAAGCTTTCTTT.

The V call is TRBV6-5, the J call TRBJ2-1; D is possibly TRBD2 (6 bases). Trimming left V 3 bases short and J 4 bases short, with 10 bases between. This CDR3 is 14 amino acids long. The germline CDR1 and CDR2 sequences are MNHEY and SVGAGI. The CDR3, as DNA: TGTGCCAGCAGTTATGCGGGGAAATACAATGAGCAGTTCTTC. As protein: CASSYAGKYNEQFF.

The table lists this clonotype with a few counts. The V call is TRBV7-9, the J call TRBJ2-3; D is unclear. Trimming left V 1 base short and J 1 base short, with 9 bases between. This CDR3 contains 15 residues. Germline V gene lookup returns CDR1 SEHNR and CDR2 FQNEAQ (reference sequence). This CDR3 reads CASSLVSRRTDTQYF. CDR3 DNA sequence: TGTGCCAGCAGCTTAGTTTCCCGCCGCACAGATACGCAGTATTTT.